The rows below give T cell receptor beta chains drawn from one sample of a study of CD8+ T cells in alopecia areata. Here immunoSEQ multiplex PCR was the method, and the copy in TCRdb shows in-frame clones only, minus some. This sample has about 110,000 clones; approximately 60% occur once, and the top ten carry 20% to 25%. The sequenced sample was CD8+ T cells sorted from blood. These receptors came from a human donor in good health. Each CDR3 is given with its conserved first and last residue. A D gene is named only where the DNA matches it firmly. Clone size is given for some rows only: seen once, a few or many times, or a class if the clone is expanded.

v_call,d_call,j_call,clone_size,cdr3_nt,cdr3_aa
TRBV6-1,TRBD1,TRBJ2-1,.,TGTGCCAGCAGTGAAGGACAGGGGGCAACTGATGAGCAGTTCTTC,CASSEGQGATDEQFF
TRBV4-1,.,TRBJ1-6,.,TGCGCCAGCAGCCCCTCGGGGGGGGTTTTTAATTCACCCCTCCACTTT,CASSPSGGVFNSPLHF
TRBV4-2,.,TRBJ2-3,.,TGTGCCAGCAGCCAAGATCTTACCGGTGCTAGCACAGATACGCAGTATTTT,CASSQDLTGASTDTQYF
TRBV29-1,TRBD2,TRBJ2-1,.,TGCAGCGTTCCGGGACTAGCTATGGAGCAGTTCTTC,CSVPGLAMEQFF
TRBV30,TRBD1,TRBJ2-1,.,TGTGCCCGAATTACGGGGACAGGGGATTACAATGAGCAGTTCTTC,CARITGTGDYNEQFF
TRBV7-8,.,TRBJ2-1,few,TGTGCCAGCAGCTTAGTACAGGACCCCTACAATGAGCAGTTCTTC,CASSLVQDPYNEQFF
TRBV6-5,.,TRBJ2-1,.,TGTGCCAGCAGTTACGCCGGATACAATGAGCAGTTCTTC,CASSYAGYNEQFF
TRBV10-3,.,TRBJ2-7,few,TGTGCCATCGCTTCAGGGGAGGGGGACGAGCAGTACTTC,CAIASGEGDEQYF
TRBV14,.,TRBJ1-1,once,TGTGCCAGCAGCCAAGAGTGGGGCACTGAAGCTTTCTTT,CASSQEWGTEAFF
TRBV2,.,TRBJ2-7,.,TGTGCCAGCAGTGAGGCGAACAGGGACTACGAGCAGTACTTC,CASSEANRDYEQYF
TRBV5-6,.,TRBJ2-7,.,TGTGCCAGCAGCTTGGGTCTTGAGACCTACGAGCAGTACTTC,CASSLGLETYEQYF
TRBV5-1,.,TRBJ1-2,.,TGCGCCAGCAGCCCAGACCGCCGGGACAACACCTTC,CASSPDRRDNTF
TRBV6-4,.,TRBJ2-5,.,TGTGCCAGCAAATTACAAGTGGAGACCCAGTACTTC,CASKLQVETQYF
TRBV4-1,.,TRBJ2-3,.,TGCGCCAGCAGCCAAGGTTTCAGTACTAGCACAGATACGCAGTATTTT,CASSQGFSTSTDTQYF
TRBV28,.,TRBJ1-1,.,TGTGCCAGCAGGTCCTATTCGGGGTCAACTGAAGCTTTCTTT,CASRSYSGSTEAFF
TRBV30,TRBD1,TRBJ2-7,.,TGTGCCTGGAGCCTACTACGGGGGACAGGGGGCGAGCAGTACTTC,CAWSLLRGTGGEQYF
TRBV30,.,TRBJ2-5,.,TGTGCCTGGAGTGTAGCAGAGGGGGTGGAGACCCAGTACTTC,CAWSVAEGVETQYF
TRBV7-9,TRBD1,TRBJ2-1,.,TGTGCCAGCAGCTTACTAGAAGGGGGCTCCAATGAGCAGTTCTTC,CASSLLEGGSNEQFF
TRBV19,.,TRBJ1-1,.,TGTGCCAGTAGTATACAGGGGTGGACTGAAGCTTTCTTT,CASSIQGWTEAFF
TRBV19,.,TRBJ1-5,.,TGTGCCAGTAGTATAGCCCGGGACAACGGACAGCCCCAGCATTTT,CASSIARDNGQPQHF
TRBV11-2,.,TRBJ1-2,.,TGTGCCAGCAGCTTAGGCCAGACGGATGGCTACACCTTC,CASSLGQTDGYTF
TRBV6-1,TRBD1,TRBJ1-2,.,TGTGCCAGCAGTGAATCCAGACAGGGTGACTATGGCTACACCTTC,CASSESRQGDYGYTF
TRBV6-4,.,TRBJ2-3,.,TGTGCCAGCAGTGACTCGACAAGTGGGGGTGCAGATACGCAGTATTTT,CASSDSTSGGADTQYF
TRBV7-2,.,TRBJ1-2,.,TGTGCCAGCAGTCTAGGACAGAGCTATGGCTACACCTTC,CASSLGQSYGYTF
TRBV6-1,TRBD2,TRBJ2-1,few,TGTGCCAGCAGGGAACAACTAGCGGGGGGGCCGGGTGAGCAGTTCTTC,CASREQLAGGPGEQFF
TRBV18,TRBD1,TRBJ2-1,.,TGTGCCAGCTCACCCCCGGGACAGGGGGAGGATGAGCAGTTCTTC,CASSPPGQGEDEQFF
TRBV15,.,TRBJ2-1,few,TGTGCCACCAGCAGAGATCCCAATGAGCAGTTCTTC,CATSRDPNEQFF
TRBV7-9,.,TRBJ1-1,.,TGTGCCAGCAGCTCTACCGGAGTTACGAACACTGAAGCTTTCTTT,CASSSTGVTNTEAFF
TRBV4-1,.,TRBJ2-7,.,TGCGCCAGCAGCCAACGGATGGGGACCGTTTCTGGTTGGATCGAGCAGTACTTC,CASSQRMGTVSGWIEQYF
TRBV29-1,.,TRBJ2-1,few,TGCAGCGTTGAAGCGAGACAGTACAATGAGCAGTTCTTC,CSVEARQYNEQFF
TRBV28,TRBD2,TRBJ2-3,many,TGTGCCAGCAGTCTTAGCGGGGGGGCCACAGATACGCAGTATTTT,CASSLSGGATDTQYF
TRBV7-7,TRBD2,TRBJ2-5,.,TGTGCTAGCAGCTTAGGGACTAGCGGGGGGAAACAGACCCAGTACTTC,CASSLGTSGGKQTQYF
TRBV2,.,TRBJ2-7,.,TGTGCCAGCCGAATGGACGTTACCTACGAGCAGTACTTC,CASRMDVTYEQYF
TRBV18,.,TRBJ1-2,few,TGTGCCAGCTCCCCTCCGGCGACTTTGGTTTATGGCTACACCTTC,CASSPPATLVYGYTF
TRBV7-7,TRBD2,TRBJ2-3,once,TGTGCTAGCAGCTTAGCGGGGGGGCCCACAGATACGCAGTATTTT,CASSLAGGPTDTQYF